The sequence of this T cell receptor (beta chain) was determined in a study of blood T cell repertoires in COVID-19 (dated by TCRdb to between 2020 and 2021). Looking at the study overall: Samples from collaborators originated in the United States, Italy and Spain and spanned both the acute and convalescent phases of COVID-19. The prospective study material was composed of cDNA or gDNA derived from T cells, B-cell-depleted T cells, or PBMCs. Deeply sampled blood TCRbeta repertoires from subjects exposed to, actively infected with, or recovered from COVID-19 were included in the dataset. The repertoires were made available in a free public database intended to serve as a resource for research on the immune response to SARS-CoV-2. Samples came from the ongoing ImmuneRACE study (first 160 participants) plus 1,254 subjects from 6 global collaborators. The sample metadata nearly always contained a de-identified subject ID, COVID-19 status, age in years and sex. Where HLA class I and class II types were available, the types were taken from metadata supplied by the sample provider, not from assay-based typing. Summary of the overall study and its limitations: How much clinical and demographic metadata was included differed by source and by participant, and the metadata was provided uncurated.

The junction shows trimming of 4 bases on V and 3 bases on J, and the gene matches do not reach 6 bases of it. The cysteine opens and the phenylalanine closes a CDR3 of 15 amino acids. Only CDR3 DNA remains: 45 bases, in frame from the first base. The germline V gene (reference sequence) gives CDR1 as LGHDT and CDR2 as YNNKEL. TCRbeta CDR3 regions were amplified from genomic DNA using the immunoSEQ Assay, a bias-controlled multiplex PCR. On the authors' methods: The number of nucleated cells in each sample was estimated by amplification of reference gene primers within the assay. To quantify the absolute abundance of each unique TCRbeta CDR3 rearrangement, sequence reads were collapsed and filtered. For each sample, productive Simpson clonality was calculated as the square root of Simpson's diversity index over productive rearrangements. TCRdb took over this immuneACCESS table, retaining in-frame rearrangements with V and J assigned. Such tables are incomplete; in checked studies, under half of the missing clones stem from an unresolved V gene, and the remainder is unexplained. V and J calls and clone size are copied from that table; D and trimming were computed from the DNA. For this sample the table gives about 140,000 clones, of which approximately 78% were detected only once. The ten most abundant clones make up 5% to 6.5% of the sample.

On this clone: Its target antigen remains unknown. Base quality data are lacking; no much larger clone is found one base away.

In the prospective study, participants were about 18 to 90 years old, resided in under 30 geographic areas of the United States, and were enrolled through a virtual design. To assign participants to cohorts, the prospective study relied on clinical history that participants themselves reported in a screening survey and a study questionnaire. ImmuneRACE Cohort 3 recovered participants were defined by two consecutive negative NP/OP PCR tests, healthcare professional clearance, or symptom resolution. Each participant in the prospective study had whole blood, serum and a nasopharyngeal or oropharyngeal swab collected by mobile phlebotomists. Participants in the prospective study had the option to provide additional blood draws and questionnaires over a roughly two-month period. Before DNA extraction, blood samples from the prospective study were shipped at room temperature or frozen.

Specimen: PBMCs or T cells enriched from blood (not recorded which). This chain is built from TRBV3-1 (or the pseudogene TRBV3-2) and TRBJ1-3; 7 central nucleotides agree with TRBD1. The sequence came from a woman in her forties or fifties who had recovered from COVID-19. The CDR3 protein is CASSPDRVIGNTIYF. The bases read TGTGCCAGCAGCCCAGACAGGGTCATTGGAAACACCATATATTTT.